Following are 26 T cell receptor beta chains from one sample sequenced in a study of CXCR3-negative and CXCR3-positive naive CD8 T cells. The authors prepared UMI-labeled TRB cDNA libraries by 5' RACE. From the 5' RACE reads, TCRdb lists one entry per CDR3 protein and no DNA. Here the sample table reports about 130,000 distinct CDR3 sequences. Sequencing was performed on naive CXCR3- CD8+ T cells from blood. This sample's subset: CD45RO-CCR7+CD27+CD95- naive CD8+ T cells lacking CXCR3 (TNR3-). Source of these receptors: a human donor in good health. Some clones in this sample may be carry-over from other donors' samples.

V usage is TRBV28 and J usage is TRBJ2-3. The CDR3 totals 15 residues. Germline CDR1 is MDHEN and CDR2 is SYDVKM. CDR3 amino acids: CASSLRSVGTDTQYF.

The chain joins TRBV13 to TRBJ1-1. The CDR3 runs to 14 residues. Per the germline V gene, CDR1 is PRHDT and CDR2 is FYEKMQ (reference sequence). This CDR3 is CASSLPTENTEAFF.

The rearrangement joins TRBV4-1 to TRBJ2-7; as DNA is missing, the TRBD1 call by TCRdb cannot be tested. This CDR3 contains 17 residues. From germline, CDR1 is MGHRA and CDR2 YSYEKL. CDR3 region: CASSQDWYRGSSYEQYF.

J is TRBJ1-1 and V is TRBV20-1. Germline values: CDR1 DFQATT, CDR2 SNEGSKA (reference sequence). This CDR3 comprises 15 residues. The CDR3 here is CSASLWSISAIEAFF.

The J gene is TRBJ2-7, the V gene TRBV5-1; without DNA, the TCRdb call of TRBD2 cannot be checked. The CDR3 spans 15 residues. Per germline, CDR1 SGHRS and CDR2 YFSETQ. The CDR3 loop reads CASSFGVEGTYEQYF.

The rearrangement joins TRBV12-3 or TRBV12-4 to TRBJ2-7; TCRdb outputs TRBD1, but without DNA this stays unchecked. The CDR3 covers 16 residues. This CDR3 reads CASSPSWDRTSHEQYF.

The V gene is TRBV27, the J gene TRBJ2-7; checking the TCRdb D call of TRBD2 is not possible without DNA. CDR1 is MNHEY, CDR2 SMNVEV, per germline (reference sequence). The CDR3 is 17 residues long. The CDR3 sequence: CASSPRGLAGPTYEQYF.

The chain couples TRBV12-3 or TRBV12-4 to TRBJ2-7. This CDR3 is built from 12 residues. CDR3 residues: CASSLPLLEQYF.

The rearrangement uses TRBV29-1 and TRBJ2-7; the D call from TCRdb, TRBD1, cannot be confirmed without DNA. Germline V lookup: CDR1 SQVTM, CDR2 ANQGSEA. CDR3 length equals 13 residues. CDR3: CSATRQGPYEQYF.

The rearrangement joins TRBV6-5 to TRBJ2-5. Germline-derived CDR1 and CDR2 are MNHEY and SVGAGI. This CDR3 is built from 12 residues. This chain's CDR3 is CASSQTGETQYF.

The CDR3 is CASSPWGVSYEQYF. The gene calls are TRBV7-2 and TRBJ2-7; TCRdb calls TRBD1, which cannot be checked without DNA. The germline CDR1 and CDR2 sequences are SGHTA and FQGNSA. CDR3 length: 14 amino acids. Full variable domain (missing parts from reference TRBV7-2 and TRBJ2-7): GAGVSQSPSNKVTEKGKDVELRCDPISGHTALYWYRQSLGQGLEFLIYFQGNSAPDKSGLPSDRFSAERTGGSVSTLTIQRTQQEDSAVYLCASSPWGVSYEQYFGPGTRLTVT.

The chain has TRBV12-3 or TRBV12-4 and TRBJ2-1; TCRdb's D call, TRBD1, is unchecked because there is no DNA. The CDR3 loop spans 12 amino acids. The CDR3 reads CASSPLANEQFF.

The CDR3 is CASSFGTSGLDEQFF. The V call is TRBV27, the J call TRBJ2-1; without DNA, the TCRdb call of TRBD2 cannot be checked. CDR3 length: 15 amino acids. Germline V CDR1 and CDR2: MNHEY, SMNVEV (reference sequence).

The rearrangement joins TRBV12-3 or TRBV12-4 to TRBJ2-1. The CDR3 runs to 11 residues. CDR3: CASQDLGKQFF.

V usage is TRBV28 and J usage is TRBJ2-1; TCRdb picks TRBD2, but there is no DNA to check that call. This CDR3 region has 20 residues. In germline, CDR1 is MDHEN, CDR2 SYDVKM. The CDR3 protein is CASSITSGRAGKISYNEQFF.

CDR3 residues: CASSQTGAGSYNEQFF. This sequence joins TRBV7-9 and TRBJ2-1; TCRdb reports TRBD1, a call that lacks DNA to check it against. Germline V gene data show CDR1 as SEHNR and CDR2 as FQNEAQ (reference sequence). The CDR3 contains 16 residues.

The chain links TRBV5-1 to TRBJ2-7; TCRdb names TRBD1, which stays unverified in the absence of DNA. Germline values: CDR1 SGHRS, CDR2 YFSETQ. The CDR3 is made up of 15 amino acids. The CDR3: CASSLVTGGVHEQYF.

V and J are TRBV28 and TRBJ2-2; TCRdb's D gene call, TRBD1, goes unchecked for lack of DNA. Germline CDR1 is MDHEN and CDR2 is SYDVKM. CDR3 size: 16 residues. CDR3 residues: CASSVSGTGNTGELFF.

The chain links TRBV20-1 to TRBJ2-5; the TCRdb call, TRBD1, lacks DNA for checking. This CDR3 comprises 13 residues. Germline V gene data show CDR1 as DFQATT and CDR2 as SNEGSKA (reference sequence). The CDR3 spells CSAHTGRQETQYF.

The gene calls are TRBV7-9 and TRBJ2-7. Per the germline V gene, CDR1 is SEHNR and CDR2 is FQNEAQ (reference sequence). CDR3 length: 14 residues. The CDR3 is CASSLVGVDYEQYF.

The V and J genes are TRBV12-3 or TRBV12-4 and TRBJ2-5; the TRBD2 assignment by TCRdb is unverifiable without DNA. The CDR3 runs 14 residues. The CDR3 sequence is CASSSLEGGETQYF.

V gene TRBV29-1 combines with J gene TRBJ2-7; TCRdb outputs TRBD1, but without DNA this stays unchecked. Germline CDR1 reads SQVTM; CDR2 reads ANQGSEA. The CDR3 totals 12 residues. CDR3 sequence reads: CSARTGRNEQYF.

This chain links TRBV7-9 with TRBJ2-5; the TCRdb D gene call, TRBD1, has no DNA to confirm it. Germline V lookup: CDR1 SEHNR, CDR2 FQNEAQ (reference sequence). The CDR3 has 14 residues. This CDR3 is CASSLGQVWETQYF. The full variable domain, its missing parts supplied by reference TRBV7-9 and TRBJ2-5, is DTGVSQNPRHKITKRGQNVTFRCDPISEHNRLYWYRQTLGQGPEFLTYFQNEAQLEKSRLLSDRFSAERPKGSFSTLEIQRTEQGDSAMYLCASSLGQVWETQYFGPGTRLLVL.

The CDR3 here is CASSRRGGGRYSYEQYF. The chain couples TRBV5-1 to TRBJ2-7; TCRdb's D gene call, TRBD2, goes unchecked for lack of DNA. The CDR3 loop spans 17 amino acids. CDR1 and CDR2 (germline): SGHRS, YFSETQ.

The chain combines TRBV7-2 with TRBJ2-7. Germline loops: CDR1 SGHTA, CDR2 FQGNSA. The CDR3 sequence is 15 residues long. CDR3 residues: CASSLEGSKGYEQYF.

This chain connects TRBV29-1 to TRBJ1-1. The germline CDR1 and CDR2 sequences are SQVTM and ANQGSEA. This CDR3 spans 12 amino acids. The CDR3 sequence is CSVASQGTEAFF.